These T cell receptor beta chains were read from a single sample in a study of blood T cell repertoires in COVID-19. Profiling relied on immunoSEQ multiplex PCR, and the TCRdb table lists in-frame clones only, not all of them. The sample gives hundreds of thousands of clones, around 83% of which show up once; 7.5% to 9% is in the top ten. Sequenced input: peripheral blood. All receptors derive from a woman in her 50s with acute or convalescent COVID-19. The CDR3 runs from the conserved cysteine through the conserved F or W. A D gene is named only where the DNA matches it firmly. Only some rows state a clone size, as once, few, many or a class for expanded clones.

size: -; J: TRBJ2-3; D: TRBD2; V: TRBV5-8; CDR3: CASSLGREGADTQYF; DNA: TGTGCCAGCAGCTTGGGGCGGGAGGGCGCAGATACGCAGTATTTT
size: -; J: TRBJ1-1; D: -; V: TRBV18; CDR3: CASSDGIRGEAFF; DNA: TGTGCCAGCTCAGACGGAATCCGAGGTGAAGCTTTCTTT
size: -; J: TRBJ2-3; D: TRBD2; V: TRBV7-2; CDR3: CASSPNILAGRANTDTQYF; DNA: TGTGCCAGCAGCCCAAACATACTAGCGGGACGCGCTAACACAGATACGCAGTATTTT
size: -; J: TRBJ2-3; D: -; V: TRBV10-1; CDR3: CASSKTGTPEETQYF; DNA: TGCGCCAGCAGTAAAACCGGGACACCAGAAGAGACGCAGTATTTT
size: -; J: TRBJ1-1; D: -; V: TRBV12-3/TRBV12-4; CDR3: CASSGGSDTEAFF; DNA: TGTGCCAGCAGTGGGGGGTCGGACACTGAAGCTTTCTTT
size: once; J: TRBJ2-2; D: -; V: TRBV6-6; CDR3: CASRVGGEGGELFF; DNA: TGTGCCAGCAGGGTGGGGGGAGAGGGCGGGGAGCTGTTTTTT
size: -; J: TRBJ2-7; D: -; V: TRBV27; CDR3: CASTAPNSYEQYF; DNA: TGTGCCAGCACTGCGCCCAACTCCTACGAGCAGTACTTC
size: -; J: TRBJ1-2; D: -; V: TRBV29-1; CDR3: CSVEQGDINGYTF; DNA: TGCAGCGTTGAGCAAGGGGACATTAATGGCTACACCTTC
size: -; J: TRBJ1-2; D: -; V: TRBV29-1; CDR3: CSVDGRGRYGYTF; DNA: TGCAGCGTTGATGGGAGAGGGAGGTATGGCTACACCTTC
size: -; J: TRBJ1-1; D: -; V: TRBV19; CDR3: CASSELNTEAFF; DNA: TGTGCCAGTAGTGAGTTGAACACTGAAGCTTTCTTT
size: once; J: TRBJ2-5; D: TRBD2; V: TRBV24-1; CDR3: CATSESLAGGSSETQYF; DNA: TGTGCCACCAGTGAATCACTAGCGGGAGGTAGTTCAGAGACCCAGTACTTC
size: -; J: TRBJ1-2; D: -; V: TRBV9; CDR3: CASSANLGHQSYGYTF; DNA: TGTGCCAGCAGCGCGAACTTGGGACACCAGTCTTATGGCTACACCTTC
size: -; J: TRBJ1-2; D: -; V: TRBV3-1/TRBV3-2; CDR3: CASSPRPEEGYTF; DNA: TGTGCCAGCAGCCCACGGCCTGAGGAAGGCTACACCTTC
size: once; J: TRBJ1-5; D: -; V: TRBV28; CDR3: CASSPTRVMMNQPQHF; DNA: TGTGCCAGCAGCCCGACCCGGGTAATGATGAATCAGCCCCAGCATTTT
size: -; J: TRBJ2-7; D: TRBD2; V: TRBV27; CDR3: CASREGLAGEGQYF; DNA: TGTGCCAGCCGAGAGGGACTAGCGGGAGAGGGGCAGTACTTC
size: -; J: TRBJ2-1; D: -; V: TRBV7-9; CDR3: CASSGSKDNDHYNEQFF; DNA: TGTGCCAGCAGCGGATCTAAGGACAACGACCACTACAATGAGCAGTTCTTC
size: -; J: TRBJ1-1; D: TRBD1; V: TRBV12-5; CDR3: CASGPGQVRTEAFF; DNA: TGTGCTAGTGGTCCCGGACAGGTCAGGACTGAAGCTTTCTTT
size: -; J: TRBJ2-1; D: TRBD2; V: TRBV19; CDR3: CASSIRGDEQFF; DNA: TGTGCCAGTAGTATTCGGGGGGATGAGCAGTTCTTC
size: -; J: TRBJ1-1; D: TRBD1; V: TRBV19; CDR3: CASSMDRGDTEAFF; DNA: TGTGCCAGTAGTATGGACAGGGGGGACACTGAAGCTTTCTTT
size: -; J: TRBJ2-7; D: -; V: TRBV28; CDR3: CASSWGRKAYEQYF; DNA: TGTGCCAGCAGTTGGGGCAGGAAAGCCTACGAGCAGTACTTC
size: -; J: TRBJ2-7; D: TRBD1; V: TRBV27; CDR3: CASSLSWDRGAPYEQYF; DNA: TGTGCCAGCAGTTTATCCTGGGACAGGGGGGCCCCCTACGAGCAGTACTTC
size: -; J: TRBJ1-5; D: -; V: TRBV30; CDR3: CAWSVGSNQPQHF; DNA: TGTGCCTGGAGTGTGGGCAGCAATCAGCCCCAGCATTTT
size: -; J: TRBJ2-3; D: TRBD1; V: TRBV9; CDR3: CASSASGTGAFTDTQYF; DNA: TGTGCCAGCAGCGCCTCGGGAACAGGGGCTTTCACAGATACGCAGTATTTT
size: -; J: TRBJ2-2; D: -; V: TRBV9; CDR3: CASSDPESPGELFF; DNA: TGTGCCAGCAGCGATCCCGAGAGCCCCGGGGAGCTGTTTTTT
size: -; J: TRBJ1-1; D: TRBD1; V: TRBV5-1; CDR3: CASSYPGQGYTEAFF; DNA: TGCGCCAGCAGCTATCCGGGACAGGGTTACACTGAAGCTTTCTTT
size: -; J: TRBJ1-5; D: TRBD1; V: TRBV7-2; CDR3: CASSRRTGGEQPQHF; DNA: TGTGCCAGCAGCAGGCGGACAGGGGGAGAGCAGCCCCAGCATTTT
size: -; J: TRBJ2-1; D: TRBD1; V: TRBV11-3; CDR3: CASSPRQGEHNEQFF; DNA: TGTGCCAGCAGCCCCAGACAGGGGGAACACAATGAGCAGTTCTTC
size: -; J: TRBJ2-7; D: -; V: TRBV11-2; CDR3: CASSLGQGWYEQYF; DNA: TGTGCCAGCAGTCTGGGGCAGGGCTGGTACGAGCAGTACTTC
size: few; J: TRBJ1-5; D: TRBD1; V: TRBV6-5; CDR3: CANGQGNQPQHF; DNA: TGTGCCAACGGACAGGGGAATCAGCCCCAGCATTTT
size: once; J: TRBJ2-7; D: -; V: TRBV28; CDR3: CASSLEIRQLISYEQYF; DNA: TGTGCCAGCAGTTTAGAGATCAGGCAACTTATTTCCTACGAGCAGTACTTC
size: -; J: TRBJ1-2; D: TRBD1; V: TRBV3-1/TRBV3-2; CDR3: CASSLRTGGGYGYTF; DNA: TGTGCCAGCAGCCTCAGGACAGGGGGCGGCTATGGCTACACCTTC
size: few; J: TRBJ1-3; D: -; V: TRBV2; CDR3: CASSERDTIYF; DNA: TGTGCCAGCAGTGAACGGGACACCATATATTTT
size: -; J: TRBJ2-1; D: TRBD1; V: TRBV29-1; CDR3: CSAPGTGALEQFF; DNA: TGCAGCGCTCCCGGGACAGGGGCTTTGGAGCAGTTCTTC
size: -; J: TRBJ1-2; D: TRBD1; V: TRBV6-5; CDR3: CASSDRGHYGYTF; DNA: TGTGCCAGTAGCGACAGGGGCCACTATGGCTACACCTTC
size: -; J: TRBJ1-2; D: TRBD1; V: TRBV19; CDR3: CATDAIGTGGNYGYTF; DNA: TGTGCCACCGATGCCATAGGGACAGGGGGAAATTATGGCTACACCTTC
size: -; J: TRBJ2-5; D: -; V: TRBV20-1; CDR3: CSAYTVETQYF; DNA: TGCAGTGCTTACACAGTTGAGACCCAGTACTTC
size: -; J: TRBJ1-2; D: TRBD1; V: TRBV6-6; CDR3: CASRGLWTGVDGYTF; DNA: TGTGCCAGCAGGGGTCTTTGGACAGGGGTCGATGGCTACACCTTC
size: -; J: TRBJ1-2; D: -; V: TRBV6-5; CDR3: CASSYSGRGGYTF; DNA: TGTGCCAGCAGTTACTCGGGTCGGGGTGGCTACACCTTC
size: -; J: TRBJ2-7; D: -; V: TRBV6-1; CDR3: CASSEDRWYGYEQYF; DNA: TGTGCCAGCAGTGAAGACAGGTGGTATGGATACGAGCAGTACTTC
size: -; J: TRBJ1-5; D: TRBD1; V: TRBV2; CDR3: CASSENRQGGQPQHF; DNA: TGTGCCAGCAGTGAGAACAGGCAGGGGGGTCAGCCCCAGCATTTT
size: -; J: TRBJ2-1; D: TRBD2; V: TRBV4-1; CDR3: CASSQGRESTFQFF; DNA: TGCGCCAGCAGCCAAGGGCGGGAGTCTACGTTTCAGTTCTTC
size: once; J: TRBJ1-1; D: -; V: TRBV19; CDR3: CASTLRFDTEAFF; DNA: TGTGCCAGTACCCTCCGGTTCGACACTGAAGCTTTCTTT
size: -; J: TRBJ1-4; D: -; V: TRBV30; CDR3: CAESRGMANEKLFF; DNA: TGTGCCGAAAGCCGGGGGATGGCTAATGAAAAACTGTTTTTT
size: -; J: TRBJ1-5; D: -; V: TRBV21-1; CDR3: CASSKVRTVNQPQHF; DNA: TGTGCCAGCAGCAAAGTAAGGACAGTCAATCAGCCCCAGCATTTT
size: -; J: TRBJ2-5; D: -; V: TRBV28; CDR3: CASSLLGGAQETQYF; DNA: TGTGCCAGCAGTTTATTAGGGGGGGCACAAGAGACCCAGTACTTC
size: -; J: TRBJ2-7; D: TRBD2; V: TRBV9; CDR3: CASSPSGSLLGEQYF; DNA: TGTGCCAGCAGTCCGAGCGGGAGTCTATTGGGGGAGCAGTACTTC
size: -; J: TRBJ1-2; D: -; V: TRBV20-1; CDR3: CSASETGRNGYTF; DNA: TGCAGTGCTAGTGAAACAGGGCGGAATGGCTACACCTTC
size: few; J: TRBJ1-2; D: -; V: TRBV19; CDR3: CASKQQGPYGYTF; DNA: TGTGCCAGTAAACAACAGGGCCCCTATGGCTACACCTTC
size: -; J: TRBJ2-3; D: TRBD2; V: TRBV5-1; CDR3: CASSLSGRAGDTQYF; DNA: TGCGCCAGCAGTCTTAGCGGGAGGGCCGGAGATACGCAGTATTTT
size: -; J: TRBJ1-4; D: -; V: TRBV4-1; CDR3: CASSQVGQTNEKLFF; DNA: TGCGCCAGCAGCCAAGTCGGACAGACTAATGAAAAACTGTTTTTT
size: -; J: TRBJ1-2; D: -; V: TRBV11-2; CDR3: CAIGGAPTYGYTF; DNA: TGTGCCATCGGGGGGGCCCCAACCTATGGCTACACCTTC